The table lists the clone carrying this T cell receptor beta chain with many counts. The antigen remains undetermined. This entry comes from a study of T-cell reconstitution after alpha-beta-depleted transplantation in children. The TCRbeta library was prepared with unique molecular identifiers. MiXCR, applied by TCRdb to the PCR reads, yields one record per CDR3 protein. The table records approximately 190,000 distinct CDR3 sequences, roughly 8.1% of them present only once. Study findings and constraints: There were some patients whose high TCRbeta diversity at day 60 came from surviving recipient T cells and thymic progenitors. Reportedly, alpha-beta T cells present about two months post-transplant originated from several hundred expanded clones of graft origin. One year after transplant, T-cell counts and diversity came mostly from newly produced T cells.

This clonotype originated in a male patient aged 2-10 years who had a stem cell transplant for acute myeloid leukemia, so the T cells may come from the graft donor. Sequencing was performed on PBMCs, mostly from graft donor cells, taken 360 days after TCRalphabeta/CD19-depleted stem cell transplant.

CDR3 residues: CASSYSLAGSYNEQFF. For the CDR3, the DNA is TGTGCCAGCAGTTACTCGTTAGCGGGAAGCTACAATGAGCAGTTCTTC. This chain uses TRBV6-5 with TRBJ2-1; TRBD2 matches 8 bases. The CDR3 covers 16 residues. Germline V gene sequence: CDR1 MNHEY, CDR2 SVGAGI. With 0 bases clipped from V and 3 bases from J, the junction kept 4 bases outside the gene matches.